This T cell receptor (beta chain) was captured by sequencing in a study of T cells after yellow fever vaccination. Study-wide context: Low-cell-number fractions were prepared with SMART-Seq v4 Ultra Low Input.

Looked up from germline, CDR1 is MDHEN and CDR2 is SYDVKM. V was trimmed by 6 bases and J by 0 bases, leaving 12 bases between them. This CDR3 comprises 15 residues. This clonotype was seen many times. TCRdb recomputed calls from the 5' RACE reads with MiXCR, one row per CDR3 protein. The sample includes around 310,000 distinct CDR3 sequences, around 3.9% of them seen just once. This clonotype was obtained from a man aged 18 to 30 who received the YFV17D yellow fever vaccine. Sequenced here: PBMCs, sampled on the day of the yellow fever booster vaccination. The rearrangement uses TRBV28 and TRBJ2-1; D possibly corresponds to TRBD2 (6 bases). The CDR3 region is CASSFGGSSYNEQFF. The CDR3 nucleotides are TGTGCCAGCAGCTTCGGGGGTAGCTCCTACAATGAGCAGTTCTTC.